The present entry profiles one TCR beta chain with its context. Its recognized antigen is unknown. No much larger clone is present one base from it, and per-base qualities are unavailable. The record originates from a study of cytomegalovirus exposure and HLA in healthy donors listed by TCRdb under 2017. Background on the whole study: In an earlier analysis of approximately 500 of the donors, 276 Gb of sequence data and approximately 100 million unique TCR beta sequences from roughly 190 million T cells were reported. Roughly 300 gigabases of sequencing data and 78 million or so unique TCR sequences were included in an early release covering under 650 HLA-typed donors. Of the 300 to 400 genotyped donors, around 81% fell in the genetic ancestry cluster associated with self-reported Caucasian donors. The study aimed to test whether cataloging public T cell receptors could reveal signatures of past pathogen exposure. The study profiled the T cell repertoires of approximately 700 subjects by immunosequencing and related them to cytomegalovirus serostatus. In addition to the first cohort of 500 to 850 subjects, a separate validation cohort of some 120 different subjects was used. High-throughput TCR immunosequencing, statistical association of individual TCRs with disease status, and machine learning were combined to predict cytomegalovirus infection status. A later analysis re-examined previously published TCR beta repertoires from about 670 donors and added high-resolution HLA genotyping to investigate patterns of TCR occurrence. The later analysis used no new phenotypic data to find candidate immune exposures, relying instead on TCR beta sequences and their occurrence across donors. An earlier analysis of approximately 640 of the donors applied high-throughput TCR beta sequencing to assess whether each TCR beta V gene segment acted as functional or pseudogenic. Alongside the repertoire data, information on donor age, sex, ethnicity and CMV serostatus was compiled. In a later genetic analysis, genome-wide SNP genotypes for about 55% of the roughly 700 donors were used, and that subset was treated as a discovery cohort. Every repertoire in the discovery cohort had been generated on one and the same sequencing platform. HLA typing included class I and class II loci at four-digit resolution. The number of donors typed differed by locus, with roughly 620-640 for A, B, C, DRB1 and DQB1, roughly 520 for DQA1, about 610 for DPA1, and around 450 for DPB1. Roughly five DR-DQ haplotypes were handled as single units for association and clustering because linkage in the cohort was strong. On average, approximately 250,000 unique TCR beta nucleotide sequences were sequenced per donor among 300 to 500 genotyped donors of the cohort, with 15% to 20% of those sequences being non-productive.

The library came from the immunoSEQ multiplex PCR assay. For the multiplex PCR, a mixture combining 60 forward primers for TCR Vbeta segments and 13 reverse primers for TCR Jbeta segments was used. Amplification of the CDR3 region of rearranged TCR beta genes was performed with a multiplex PCR assay on genomic DNA. The amplified TCR beta libraries were sequenced on the Illumina HiSeq System as 87-base-pair reads. The authors processed their data as follows. Across the 670 or so repertoires, a later analysis counted approximately 75 million unique TCR beta chains, roughly 11 million of which were shared by at least two donors. To remove PCR and sequencing errors, raw reads were error-corrected and collapsed into unique sequences using a nearest-neighbor algorithm that merged closely related sequences. Alignment of CDR3 sequences to IMGT reference sequences was used to assign V, D and J gene segments. For a sequence to be retained, at least a six-nucleotide match to both a V gene segment and a J gene segment was required. A rearrangement counted as productive if the CDR3 had no stop codons and remained in frame with V and J, and every other rearrangement counted as non-productive. Following IMGT convention, CDR3 was defined as the stretch from the second conserved V-encoded cysteine up to the conserved J-encoded phenylalanine. The earlier analysis of 587 of the donors excluded sequences that lacked an unambiguous match to a single V gene segment. In an earlier analysis of more than 500 of the donors, a V segment was called functional when productive rearrangements were above 56.7%, and segregating when the standard deviation between donors exceeded 5%. A statistical classification framework was built to diagnose cytomegalovirus status from the catalog of TCR beta chain sequences. A later analysis assigned V and J genes by comparing TCR nucleotide sequences with IMGT/GENE-DB human TR gene sequences. In a later analysis, CDR3 sequences and most-parsimonious VDJ recombination scenarios were assigned using the TCRdist pipeline. In a later analysis, each TCR beta chain was defined by its CDR3 amino acid sequence together with its V-gene family, and reads without a unique V-gene family were excluded. A later analysis removed roughly 590 highly shared, low-generation-probability nucleotide sequences to deal with suspected cross-contamination and a sequencing artifact. For each public chain, a later analysis derived a clonal expansion index from normalized ranks of inferred template counts within each repertoire. In a later analysis, generation probabilities were computed using a VDJ recombination model fitted to out-of-frame rearrangements, and the results were checked against IGoR. In a later analysis, TCR-TCR, TCR-HLA and TCR-CMV co-occurrence was scored with hypergeometric tests, and a repertoire-size bias correction was applied to TCR pairs. To estimate false discovery rates, a later analysis permuted the HLA or CMV assignments 20 times. In a later analysis, co-occurring TCRs were grouped with DBSCAN, and TCRdist sequence similarity was added when clustering was performed within HLA-allele-positive subsets. Repertoires with fewer than 30,000 or more than 120,000 public chains, plus five repertoires with anomalous nucleotide sharing, were excluded from co-occurrence clustering. TCRdb retrieved this table from immuneACCESS and kept in-frame rearrangements only. Not all clones are present; in checked studies, unresolved V genes account for under half, and no reason is known for the remainder. For V, J and clone size, that table is used; D and trimming come from the DNA. Recorded for this sample are about 80,000 clones; about 71% of them occurred a single time. Clones ranked in the top ten supply 5.5% to 8.5% of the sample.

The CDR3, from cysteine to phenylalanine, totals 15 residues. This entry keeps only the CDR3 DNA: 45 bases, framed from base 1. V lost 0 bases and J lost 8 bases, and the count of bases not matched to a germline gene is 6. The germline V gene supplies CDR1 SGDLS and CDR2 YYNGEE. The cohort consisted of 670 or so healthy bone marrow donors. At the time of sampling, every cohort member was nominally healthy, though immune exposures that went unrecorded were likely present. The donor was CMV seronegative and belonged to the group of over 350 seronegative cohort members. A peripheral blood sample was provided by each donor, and peripheral blood mononuclear cells were used for TCR beta sequencing. Genomic DNA extraction from the blood cell samples was performed with the Qiagen DNeasy Blood Extraction Kit. Paper-wide results and their limitations: In a later analysis, most CMV-associated TCR beta chains were found to appear HLA-restricted, with HLA associations seemingly driven largely by CMV exposure. The study listed approximately 150 TCR beta chains as associated with cytomegalovirus. An earlier analysis of around 540 of the donors showed that most TCR beta V segments appeared in productive rearrangements either about 90% or about 30% of the time, which broadly matched IMGT annotations. The earlier analysis of some 560 of the donors excluded around 17 rarely observed V segments, including chromosome 9 orphons, because counts were too low. According to a later analysis, TCR association rates differed among HLA loci, with DRB1 alleles showing the most associated TCRs and HLA-C alleles showing the fewest. A later analysis associated about 17,000 TCR beta sequences with specific HLA alleles at a false discovery rate of 0.05. The authors suggested that the approach could potentially be generalized to other disease states and immunological phenotypes. Presence/absence analyses assumed roughly uniform sequencing depth across donors, an assumption that may not hold. The 87-base-pair reads could not distinguish some IMGT-functional V segments, including TRBV6-2 and TRBV6-3, so those segments were excluded. Across donors, most TCR sequences were observed very rarely, whereas some public TCRs were present in many individuals. For the cohort, immune exposure information was limited to CMV serostatus. An association between a missense DCLRE1C variant and V-gene and J-gene trimming of TCR beta chains was found in a later genetic analysis and replicated in an independent cohort. In both the original and validation cohorts, the classifier was reported to diagnose cytomegalovirus status with high specificity and sensitivity. Assigning TCR associations to individual alleles was difficult when HLA alleles, especially DR and DQ, strongly co-occurred. Linkage disequilibrium might explain the correlated functional status among segregating V segments, but an unknown experimental factor could not be excluded. Only TCR beta chains were sequenced in this cohort, and the absence of alpha or paired-chain data limited detectable features. In a later analysis, HLA-associated TCR beta chains were found to be more clonally expanded and to have lower generation probabilities than equally common non-associated chains. A group of highly shared sequence variants was considered likely to be a technical artifact of the sequencing pipeline. Compared with the roughly 700-donor mean, donors in an Asian-associated ancestry cluster had fewer N-insertions in productive TCRs, according to a later genetic analysis. A further reported finding was that TCR beta sequences accurately predicted the HLA-A and HLA-B alleles for most subjects in the first cohort. A later analysis reported that several top co-occurrence clusters appeared linked to parvovirus B19, influenza, CMV and Epstein-Barr virus. A few of the identified cytomegalovirus-associated TCR beta chains were confirmed in vitro to be specific for cytomegalovirus antigens. Because some donors lacked HLA typing at each locus, the association tests relied only on the typed subset.

The clonotype originates from a woman between 40 and 55 years old in good health and CMV-seronegative. Sequenced material: PBMCs. The chain employs TRBV9 and TRBJ2-1; 9 bases in between match TRBD1. The CDR3 protein: CASSVAQGQGYEQFF. The sequenced DNA is TGTGCCAGCAGCGTAGCTCAGGGACAGGGTTATGAGCAGTTCTTC.